Below, 3 T cell receptor beta chains from the same sample are listed, as sequenced in a study of Graves' ophthalmopathy and Graves' hyperthyroidism. As the template, RNA transcripts were used to amplify TCR beta CDR3 regions. An opening RT-PCR round employed HTBI primers and preceded a second-round multiplex PCR. Via MiXCR, TCRdb re-called the multiplex PCR reads, giving one row per CDR3 protein. Of approximately 160,000 distinct CDR3 sequences in the sample, roughly two fifths are singletons; the top ten hold 8% to 9.5%. Source material: peripheral blood. These receptors came from a man aged 25 to 40 with Graves' ophthalmopathy.

The chain carries TRBV24-1 and TRBJ1-2; perhaps TRBD1 as D (6 bases). Germline V gene sequence: CDR1 KGHDR, CDR2 SFDVKD. This CDR3 region has 12 residues. V was trimmed by 4 bases and J by 8 bases, leaving 10 bases between them. The CDR3 nucleotides are TGTGCCACCAGTGACACAGGGTACGGCTACACCTTC. It is translated as CATSDTGYGYTF.

This clonotype was seen more than once but under ten times. The rearrangement links TRBV6-5 to TRBJ1-2; D uncertain. The CDR3 totals 14 residues. V lost 0 bases, J lost 4 bases, and 9 bases lay in between. Germline assignment: CDR1 MNHEY and CDR2 SVGAGI. Here the CDR3 reads CASSYSRTGYGYTF. The CDR3 DNA is TGTGCCAGCAGTTACTCTCGGACGGGCTATGGCTACACCTTC.

The CDR3 protein is CASSLRESDTQYF. The CDR3, as DNA: TGCGCCAGCAGCTTGCGGGAGAGCGATACGCAGTATTTT. The chain has TRBV5-1 and TRBJ2-3; maybe TRBD2 (6 bases). The CDR3 runs 13 residues. V gave up 1 base and J gave up 6 bases, with 9 bases separating them. Germline-derived CDR1 and CDR2 are SGHRS and YFSETQ.